The present TCR beta chain was sequenced within a study of blood T cell repertoires in COVID-19. Study as a whole: Italy, Spain and the United States were the sources of the convalescent and acute COVID-19 samples.

Original analysis: Nucleated cell counts were estimated from reference gene primer amplification. Method: immunoSEQ multiplex PCR; TCRdb's copy keeps in-frame clones and lacks some. That table gives V, J and clone size, and the DNA gave D and trimming. The sample holds about 260,000 clones; around nine tenths are singletons and the top ten take about 10%. The CDR3 extends over 15 amino acids. Germline V gene sequence: CDR1 SGDLS, CDR2 YYNGEE. Trimming took 2 bases from V and 2 from J; bases not matched to a gene: 5. The sample consisted of peripheral blood. The source is a man aged 35 to 55 who had recovered from COVID-19. The chain couples TRBV9 to TRBJ2-7; 9 nucleotides align to TRBD1. The CDR3 nucleotides read TGTGCCAGCAGCGTCGCGGACAGGGGTACCTACGAGCAGTACTTC. Amino acid sequence: CASSVADRGTYEQYF.